These T cell receptor beta chains were read from a single sample in a study of blood T cells in healthy people across ages. One entry per CDR3 protein, called by TCRdb with MiXCR from the 5' RACE reads. The table has 500,000 to 550,000 distinct CDR3 sequences, nearly 25% seen once. A further study also used this sample, focusing on T cells of mothers and their children.

The sequencing input was blood. Source of these receptors: a boy aged 5-17 years in good health. Each CDR3 is given with its conserved first and last residue. Each record gives: D gene, J gene, clone size, V gene, CDR3 protein, CDR3 DNA. A D gene is named only where the DNA matches it firmly. The size entry is marked missing in some rows and otherwise reads once, few, many or a size class.

D: TRBD2
J: TRBJ2-3
size: .
V: TRBV2
CDR3: CASSEGLARADTQYF
DNA: TGTGCCAGCAGTGAGGGACTAGCGAGGGCAGATACGCAGTATTTT

D: TRBD2
J: TRBJ2-7
size: .
V: TRBV9
CDR3: CASSVSTGRNYEQCF
DNA: TGTGCCAGCAGCGTGTCTACCGGGAGGAACTACGAGCAGTGCTTC

D: TRBD2
J: TRBJ2-1
size: .
V: TRBV12-3/TRBV12-4
CDR3: CASSLAWAGLTSVEQFF
DNA: TGTGCCAGCAGCTTGGCCTGGGCGGGACTAACTAGTGTTGAGCAGTTCTTC

D: .
J: TRBJ2-5
size: few
V: TRBV10-3
CDR3: CAISESAGWETQYF
DNA: TGTGCCATCAGTGAGTCGGCAGGGTGGGAGACCCAGTACTTC

D: .
J: TRBJ2-6
size: .
V: TRBV5-4
CDR3: CASSSPLTGTGANVLTF
DNA: TGTGCCAGCAGCTCCCCCCTGACGGGAACAGGGGCCAACGTCCTGACTTTC

D: .
J: TRBJ2-1
size: .
V: TRBV7-2
CDR3: CASSLVARVNEQFF
DNA: TGTGCCAGCAGCTTAGTTGCCAGGGTCAATGAGCAGTTCTTC

D: TRBD1
J: TRBJ2-5
size: .
V: TRBV29-1
CDR3: CSVEDFPISGGGETQYF
DNA: TGCAGCGTTGAAGATTTTCCCATTTCAGGGGGCGGGGAGACCCAGTACTTC

D: TRBD1
J: TRBJ2-5
size: .
V: TRBV4-1
CDR3: CASSKNQGEETQYF
DNA: TGCGCCAGCAGCAAGAACCAGGGGGAAGAGACCCAGTACTTC

D: .
J: TRBJ1-6
size: .
V: TRBV6-1
CDR3: CASSEFPEPNSPLHF
DNA: TGTGCCAGCAGTGAGTTCCCCGAGCCCAATTCACCCCTCCACTTT

D: .
J: TRBJ2-7
size: few
V: TRBV21-1
CDR3: CASSRALLNYEQYF
DNA: TGTGCCAGCAGCAGGGCCTTACTTAACTACGAGCAGTACTTC

D: .
J: TRBJ2-3
size: .
V: TRBV18
CDR3: CASSTQLPSTDTQYF
DNA: TGTGCCAGCTCCACCCAACTACCTAGCACAGATACGCAGTATTTT

D: .
J: TRBJ2-7
size: .
V: TRBV5-1
CDR3: CASSERSPYEQYF
DNA: TGCGCCAGCAGCGAAAGAAGCCCCTACGAGCAGTACTTC

D: .
J: TRBJ2-7
size: few
V: TRBV14
CDR3: CASSHGQGRTYEQYF
DNA: TGTGCCAGCAGCCACGGTCAGGGGCGAACCTACGAGCAGTACTTC

D: .
J: TRBJ2-2
size: .
V: TRBV9
CDR3: CASSVGQPQEIAGELFF
DNA: TGTGCCAGCAGCGTAGGCCAGCCCCAAGAAATTGCCGGGGAGCTGTTTTTT

D: TRBD1
J: TRBJ2-7
size: .
V: TRBV7-2
CDR3: CASSFDWTGREQYF
DNA: TGTGCCAGCAGCTTCGATTGGACAGGGCGCGAGCAGTACTTC

D: .
J: TRBJ2-5
size: .
V: TRBV20-1
CDR3: CSARALDLEKETQYF
DNA: TGCAGTGCTAGAGCATTAGACTTGGAAAAAGAGACCCAGTACTTC

D: TRBD2
J: TRBJ2-1
size: few
V: TRBV4-1
CDR3: CASSQGRLGTPRTSREQFF
DNA: TGCGCCAGCAGCCAAGGCCGTTTAGGGACACCTAGGACTAGCAGGGAGCAGTTCTTC

D: TRBD2
J: TRBJ2-7
size: .
V: TRBV10-3
CDR3: CAISGGGEQYF
DNA: TGTGCCATCAGTGGGGGGGGCGAGCAGTACTTC

D: TRBD1
J: TRBJ1-6
size: few
V: TRBV9
CDR3: CASSGGQALSSYNSPLHF
DNA: TGTGCCAGCAGCGGGGGACAGGCCCTGAGCTCCTATAATTCACCCCTCCACTTT

D: .
J: TRBJ2-1
size: .
V: TRBV19
CDR3: CASSKGLSSYNEQFF
DNA: TGTGCCAGTAGTAAGGGACTCAGCTCCTACAATGAGCAGTTCTTC

D: .
J: TRBJ1-2
size: .
V: TRBV30
CDR3: CAWSSPIGLYGYTF
DNA: TGTGCCTGGAGTAGTCCCATCGGTCTCTATGGCTACACCTTC

D: .
J: TRBJ1-2
size: .
V: TRBV25-1
CDR3: CASSEGWQGYGYTF
DNA: TGTGCCAGCAGTGAAGGTTGGCAGGGTTATGGCTACACCTTC

D: TRBD1
J: TRBJ2-2
size: .
V: TRBV29-1
CDR3: CSVEDRQGENTGELFF
DNA: TGCAGCGTTGAAGATCGACAGGGAGAGAACACCGGGGAGCTGTTTTTT

D: .
J: TRBJ2-7
size: few
V: TRBV6-5
CDR3: CASIGQSYEQYF
DNA: TGTGCCAGCATTGGACAGTCCTACGAGCAGTACTTC

D: .
J: TRBJ2-7
size: few
V: TRBV4-3
CDR3: CASSQPTGIYEQYF
DNA: TGCGCCAGCAGCCAGCCTACAGGGATCTACGAGCAGTACTTC

D: .
J: TRBJ2-7
size: .
V: TRBV6-5
CDR3: CASTASTVFEQYF
DNA: TGTGCCAGCACCGCTTCAACGGTCTTCGAGCAGTACTTC

D: .
J: TRBJ2-1
size: .
V: TRBV20-1
CDR3: CSAPRPLGFSYNEQFF
DNA: TGCAGTGCCCCCCGCCCCCTGGGGTTTTCCTACAATGAGCAGTTCTTC

D: TRBD2
J: TRBJ2-1
size: few
V: TRBV20-1
CDR3: CSAPDSGLAGYNEQFF
DNA: TGCAGTGCCCCGGACTCGGGACTAGCCGGCTACAATGAGCAGTTCTTC

D: .
J: TRBJ1-1
size: .
V: TRBV20-1
CDR3: CSARASMNTEAFF
DNA: TGCAGTGCTAGAGCCTCCATGAACACTGAAGCTTTCTTT

D: .
J: TRBJ1-4
size: .
V: TRBV7-9
CDR3: CASSFSLAESEKLFF
DNA: TGTGCCAGCAGCTTTTCCCTAGCTGAGAGTGAAAAACTGTTTTTT

D: TRBD1
J: TRBJ1-6
size: .
V: TRBV13
CDR3: CASSLGAGGNSPLHF
DNA: TGTGCCAGCAGCCTTGGGGCAGGGGGCAATTCACCCCTCCACTTT

D: .
J: TRBJ2-7
size: .
V: TRBV6-2/TRBV6-3
CDR3: CASSSAGPSYEQYF
DNA: TGTGCCAGCAGTTCCGCGGGGCCAAGCTACGAGCAGTACTTC

D: .
J: TRBJ2-7
size: few
V: TRBV29-1
CDR3: CSVVVAGTYEQYF
DNA: TGCAGCGTTGTAGTGGCGGGAACCTACGAGCAGTACTTC

D: .
J: TRBJ1-4
size: .
V: TRBV28
CDR3: CASIPSGTANEKLFF
DNA: TGTGCCAGCATCCCTTCCGGGACCGCCAATGAAAAACTGTTTTTT

D: TRBD1
J: TRBJ2-5
size: .
V: TRBV13
CDR3: CASSPGQGAGEQYF
DNA: TGTGCCAGCAGCCCAGGACAGGGGGCGGGTGAGCAGTACTTC

D: TRBD1
J: TRBJ2-3
size: .
V: TRBV5-4
CDR3: CASSLGDRVFTDTQYF
DNA: TGTGCCAGCAGCTTAGGGGACAGGGTCTTCACAGATACGCAGTATTTT

D: .
J: TRBJ2-1
size: .
V: TRBV20-1
CDR3: CSARNGENEQFF
DNA: TGCAGTGCTAGAAATGGTGAGAATGAGCAGTTCTTC

D: .
J: TRBJ2-1
size: .
V: TRBV19
CDR3: CASSIAGFPYNEQFF
DNA: TGTGCCAGTAGTATAGCCGGATTTCCCTACAATGAGCAGTTCTTC

D: .
J: TRBJ2-7
size: few
V: TRBV7-2
CDR3: CASSLERVLGSRYEQYF
DNA: TGTGCCAGCAGCTTAGAGAGAGTACTGGGTTCGCGGTACGAGCAGTACTTC

D: TRBD2
J: TRBJ2-2
size: .
V: TRBV7-3
CDR3: CASSRRGRTSGNTGELFF
DNA: TGTGCCAGCAGCCGCCGCGGCCGGACTAGCGGGAACACCGGGGAGCTGTTTTTT

D: TRBD2
J: TRBJ2-1
size: .
V: TRBV11-3
CDR3: CASSLAGTSGGNEQFF
DNA: TGCGCCAGCAGCTTGGCCGGGACTAGCGGGGGTAATGAGCAGTTCTTC

D: .
J: TRBJ1-3
size: few
V: TRBV20-1
CDR3: CSARQGSGNTIYF
DNA: TGCAGTGCTAGGCAAGGATCTGGAAACACCATATATTTT

D: .
J: TRBJ1-4
size: .
V: TRBV6-1
CDR3: CASSDGRIEVNEKLFF
DNA: TGTGCCAGCAGTGATGGTCGGATCGAAGTTAATGAAAAACTGTTTTTT

D: .
J: TRBJ1-2
size: few
V: TRBV9
CDR3: CASSVRSDYGYTF
DNA: TGTGCCAGCAGCGTCCGATCAGACTATGGCTACACCTTC

D: .
J: TRBJ1-2
size: few
V: TRBV7-6
CDR3: CASSFRPNPLGYGYTF
DNA: TGTGCCAGCAGCTTCCGTCCCAACCCCCTGGGCTATGGCTACACCTTC

D: .
J: TRBJ2-2
size: few
V: TRBV24-1
CDR3: CATSENSGELFF
DNA: TGTGCCACCAGTGAGAATTCCGGGGAGCTGTTTTTT

D: TRBD1
J: TRBJ2-6
size: few
V: TRBV28
CDR3: CASSSGTGIYSGANVLTF
DNA: TGTGCCAGCAGCTCCGGGACAGGGATTTACTCTGGGGCCAACGTCCTGACTTTC

D: TRBD2
J: TRBJ2-1
size: .
V: TRBV20-1
CDR3: CRGLAGIDEQFF
DNA: TGCAGGGGACTAGCGGGGATCGATGAGCAGTTCTTC

D: .
J: TRBJ1-2
size: few
V: TRBV27
CDR3: CASSLSGVGAAYGYTF
DNA: TGTGCCAGCAGTTTATCAGGAGTGGGGGCGGCCTATGGCTACACCTTC

D: .
J: TRBJ2-7
size: .
V: TRBV3-1
CDR3: CASSRSGAIYEQYF
DNA: TGTGCCAGCAGCCGTTCCGGCGCAATCTACGAGCAGTACTTC